Detailed here is one T cell receptor (beta chain). Its antigen is currently unknown. Unique molecular identifiers featured in how the TCRbeta library was prepared. TCRdb ran MiXCR on the PCR reads and lists one entry per CDR3 protein. The sample holds some 460,000 distinct CDR3 sequences, 15% to 20% seen once. Unmatched junction bases numbered 16, after V lost 3 bases and J lost 4 bases. Germline-derived CDR1 and CDR2 are MDHEN and SYDVKM. The CDR3 runs to 19 residues. This specimen comes from a study of T-cell reconstitution after alpha-beta-depleted transplantation in children. General observations from the study: Several hundred rapidly expanded clones from non-depleted graft cells reportedly supplied alpha-beta T cells about two months post-transplant.

The material sequenced was PBMCs, mostly from graft donor cells, taken 360 days after TCRalphabeta/CD19-depleted stem cell transplant. The TCR sequence derives from a boy younger than two who had a stem cell transplant for Wiskott-Aldrich syndrome, so the T cells may come from the graft donor. The V and J genes are TRBV28 and TRBJ2-1, with 9 nucleotides matching TRBD2. CDR3 region: CASSFPGGGSGGIYNEQFF. CDR3 in DNA: TGTGCCAGCAGTTTCCCCGGGGGTGGGAGCGGGGGGATATACAATGAGCAGTTCTTC.